This TCR beta chain was sequenced during a study of identical twins. Notes on the study in general: While abundant cord blood beta clonotypes carried fewer insertions, memory repertoires showed no such pattern.

Turning to this clonotype: Its antigen is unknown.

Each CDR3 protein gets one entry after TCRdb re-called the 5' RACE reads with MiXCR. This sample yields roughly 570,000 distinct CDR3 sequences, of which nearly 10% are seen a single time; approximately 3.2% belongs to the top ten. There are 14 residues in the CDR3. CDR1 is LGHNA and CDR2 is YSLEER in the germline V gene. Trimming pared 4 bases from V and 2 bases from J, leaving 12 bases between. The sample was also reused in another study, on yellow fever vaccine responses in identical twins. That source adds: Twins' vaccine T cell responses were reported to seem partly convergent and partly personalized.

The material sequenced was PBMCs. This TCR derives from a woman aged 18 to 35 in good health. This sequence joins TRBV4-3 and TRBJ2-7, with D possibly TRBD2 on 7 matching bases. CDR3 sequence reads: CASSPKGGPYEQYF. The CDR3 DNA follows: TGCGCCAGCAGCCCGAAGGGGGGGCCCTACGAGCAGTACTTC.